Listed below are T cell receptor beta chains from one sample, sequenced in a study of regulatory T cells in long-lasting Graves disease. In TCRdb, the multiplex PCR reads were re-called with MiXCR into one record per CDR3 protein. The table includes 300,000 to 400,000 distinct CDR3 sequences, roughly a fifth detected once. Sequencing used peripheral blood mononuclear cells (PBMCs), obtained when the disease was refractory, from a patient treated with antithyroid drugs. The receptors derive from a female donor with Graves disease. Both conserved end residues are part of each CDR3. The D gene is left open where the match is weak. The size of a clone is reported for some rows only, either as once, few or many, or as a class for expanded clones.

j_call,clone_size,d_call,v_call,cdr3_aa,cdr3_nt
TRBJ1-4,NA,NA,TRBV5-1,CAAETVTVINEKLFF,TGCGCCGCAGAGACCGTGACAGTGATTAATGAAAAACTGTTTTTT
TRBJ1-2,NA,TRBD1,TRBV12-3/TRBV12-4,CASSFVRQGAVGYTF,TGTGCCAGCAGTTTCGTCCGACAGGGGGCGGTTGGCTACACCTTC
TRBJ2-5,NA,NA,TRBV6-1,CASSRFLGKETQYF,TGTGCCAGCAGTCGCTTCCTGGGTAAAGAGACCCAGTACTTC
TRBJ2-5,many,NA,TRBV7-9,CASSSPRLQETQYF,TGTGCCAGCAGCTCCCCCCGCCTCCAAGAGACCCAGTACTTC
TRBJ1-6,few,TRBD1,TRBV18,CASSPPQGENNSPLHF,TGTGCCAGCTCACCACCGCAGGGGGAGAATAATTCACCCCTCCACTTT
TRBJ1-6,many,TRBD1,TRBV11-2,CASSLGDRNSPLHF,TGTGCCAGCAGCTTAGGGGACAGAAATTCACCCCTCCACTTT
TRBJ1-2,few,NA,TRBV30,CAWSGVGGGYTF,TGTGCCTGGAGTGGGGTCGGTGGCGGCTACACCTTC
TRBJ2-1,many,TRBD2,TRBV19,CASSTSLAGYNEQFF,TGTGCCAGTAGTACCTCACTAGCGGGGTACAATGAGCAGTTCTTC
TRBJ2-1,NA,NA,TRBV11-1,CASSFSRNNEQFF,TGTGCCAGCAGCTTCTCGCGTAACAATGAGCAGTTCTTC
TRBJ1-4,few,NA,TRBV7-2,CASSYDRINEKLFF,TGTGCCAGCAGTTACGACAGAATTAATGAAAAACTGTTTTTT
TRBJ1-2,many,NA,TRBV12-3/TRBV12-4,CASSHRGTVFSNYGYTF,TGTGCCAGCAGTCATAGGGGGACTGTATTTTCTAACTATGGCTACACCTTC
TRBJ2-1,NA,TRBD2,TRBV28,CASSWTSGRRGNEQFF,TGTGCCAGCAGCTGGACTAGCGGGAGGCGGGGAAATGAGCAGTTCTTC
TRBJ1-2,many,NA,TRBV12-3/TRBV12-4,CASTKAAYGYTF,TGTGCCAGCACCAAGGCCGCCTATGGCTACACCTTC
TRBJ2-5,many,TRBD2,TRBV12-3/TRBV12-4,CASSLSLAGGETQYF,TGTGCCAGCAGTTTGAGCCTAGCGGGAGGAGAGACCCAGTACTTC
TRBJ2-7,many,NA,TRBV12-3/TRBV12-4,CASSLRVGYEQYF,TGTGCCAGCAGTTTAAGGGTCGGCTACGAGCAGTACTTC
TRBJ2-7,few,TRBD1,TRBV7-9,CASSFPGQGNYEQYF,TGTGCCAGCAGCTTCCCGGGACAGGGGAACTACGAGCAGTACTTC
TRBJ1-5,many,NA,TRBV28,CASSLLGGRIQPQHF,TGTGCCAGCAGTTTATTGGGGGGGCGTATTCAGCCCCAGCATTTT